The sequence of this T cell receptor (beta chain) was determined in a study of shared clonotypes between healthy human individuals. Naive CD8 populations comprised CD45RO-negative cells positively selected for CCR7, excluding terminally differentiated effector memory CD45RA+ cells. TCRdb keeps only in-frame clones here, not all; method: immunoSEQ multiplex PCR. Of about 2.1 million clones listed, roughly 93% were seen once; the top ten hold over 1.5%. The CDR3 is made up of 13 amino acids. The germline V gene has CDR1 MNHEY and CDR2 SMNVEV (reference sequence). Trimming left V 6 bases short and J 6 bases short, with 12 bases between.

Sequences were obtained from naive CD8+ T cells from PBMCs. The V gene is TRBV27, the J gene TRBJ2-1, with D uncertain. The source is a man aged 18 to 30 in good health. Some clones in this sample may be carry-over from other donors' samples. The DNA for the CDR3 is TGTGCCAGCAGCTCCGTTTTGGGCAATGAGCAGTTCTTC. Amino acids: CASSSVLGNEQFF.